This T cell receptor beta chain was identified during a study of T cells in Graves' hyperthyroidism and ophthalmopathy. Researchers took RNA transcripts and amplified the TCR beta CDR3 regions from them. The study used the HTBI primer set for a first-round RT-PCR of the TCR CDR3. TCRdb fed the multiplex PCR reads into MiXCR, producing one record per CDR3 protein. The data hold 340,000 or so distinct CDR3 sequences, with around a sixth observed a single time. The hyperthyroidism was newly diagnosed and had lasted under 2 months; the patients were aged 18 to 65. Uncontrolled infection, other autoimmune disease, pregnancy and lactation each barred patients from inclusion. A roughly 10 ml volume of fresh peripheral blood provided the PBMCs. On this clonotype: Its antigen is not known.

The germline gives CDR1 LGHNA, CDR2 YNFKEQ. Trimming pared 0 bases from V and 4 bases from J, leaving 6 bases between. CDR3 length: 13 amino acids. Study-level results: Blood shared most expanded thyroid clonotypes above 0.001.

This clonotype was sampled from a woman aged 50 to 60 with Graves' hyperthyroidism. The chain combines TRBV4-2 with TRBJ1-1; D is uncertain. Sequencing was performed on blood. The CDR3 DNA follows: TGTGCCAGCAGCCAAGATTTTGTCACTGAAGCTTTCTTT. Residues: CASSQDFVTEAFF.